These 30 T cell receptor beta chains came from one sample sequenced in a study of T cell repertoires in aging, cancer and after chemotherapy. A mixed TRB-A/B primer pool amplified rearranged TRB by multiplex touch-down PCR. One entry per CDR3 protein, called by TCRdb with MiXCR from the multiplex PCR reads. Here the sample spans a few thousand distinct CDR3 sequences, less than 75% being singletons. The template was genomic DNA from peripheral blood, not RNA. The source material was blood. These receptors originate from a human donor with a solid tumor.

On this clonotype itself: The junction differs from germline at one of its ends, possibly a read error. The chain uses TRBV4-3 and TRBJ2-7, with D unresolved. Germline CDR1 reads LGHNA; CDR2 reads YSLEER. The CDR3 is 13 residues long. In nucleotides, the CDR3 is TGCGCCAGCAGCCAATCGACGGGCTACGAGCAGAACTTC. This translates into CASSQSTGYEQNF.

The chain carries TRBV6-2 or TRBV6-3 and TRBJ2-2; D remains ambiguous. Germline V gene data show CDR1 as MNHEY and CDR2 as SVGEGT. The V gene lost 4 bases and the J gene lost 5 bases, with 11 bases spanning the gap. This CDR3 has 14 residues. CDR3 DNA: TGTGCCAGCAGTTGGGCAGATGAGACCGGGGAGCTGTTTTTT. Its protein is CASSWADETGELFF.

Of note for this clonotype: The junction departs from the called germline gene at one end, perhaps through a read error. CDR3 DNA sequence: TGTGCCAGCAGCTTCCAGGGTGGGAGGACCGGGGAGCTGTTTTTT. Its translation: CASSFQGGRTGELFF. The rearrangement links TRBV5-1 to TRBJ2-2, with a weak D call TRBD2 (6 bases). CDR3 length equals 15 residues. Germline V gene sequence: CDR1 SGHRS, CDR2 YFSETQ.

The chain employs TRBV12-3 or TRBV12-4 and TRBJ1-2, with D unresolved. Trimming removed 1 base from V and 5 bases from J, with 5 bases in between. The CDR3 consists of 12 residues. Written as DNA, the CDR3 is TGTGCCAGCAGTTTAGGGAGTTATGGCTACACCTTC. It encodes CASSLGSYGYTF.

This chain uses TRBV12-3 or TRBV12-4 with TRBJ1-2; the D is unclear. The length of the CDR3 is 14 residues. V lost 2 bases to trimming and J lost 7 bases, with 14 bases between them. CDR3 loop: CASSLSTLTGGYTF. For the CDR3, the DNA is TGTGCCAGCAGTTTATCGACGCTGACGGGTGGCTACACCTTC.

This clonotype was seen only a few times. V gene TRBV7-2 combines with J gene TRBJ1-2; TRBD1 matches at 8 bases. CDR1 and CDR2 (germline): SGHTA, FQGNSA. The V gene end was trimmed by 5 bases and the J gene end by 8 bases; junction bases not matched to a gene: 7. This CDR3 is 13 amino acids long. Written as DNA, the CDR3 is TGTGCCAGCAGCCCCCGCGACAGGGGCGGCTACACCTTC. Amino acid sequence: CASSPRDRGGYTF.

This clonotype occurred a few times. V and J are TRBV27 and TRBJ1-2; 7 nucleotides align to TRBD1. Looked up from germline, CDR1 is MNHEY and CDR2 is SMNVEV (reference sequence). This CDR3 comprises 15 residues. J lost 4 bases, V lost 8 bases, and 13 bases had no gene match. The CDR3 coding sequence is TGTGCCAGCGGACTACCACAGGGGCTGGGCTATGGCTACACCTTC. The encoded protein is CASGLPQGLGYGYTF.

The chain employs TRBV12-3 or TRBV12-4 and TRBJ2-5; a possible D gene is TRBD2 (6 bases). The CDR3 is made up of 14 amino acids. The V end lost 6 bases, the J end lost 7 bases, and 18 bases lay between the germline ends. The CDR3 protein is CASSPVAVRGTQYF. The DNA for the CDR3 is TGTGCCAGCAGCCCCGTAGCGGTGAGGGGGACCCAGTACTTC.

CDR3 sequence reads: CASSPTGTGGAQYF. Written as DNA, the CDR3 is TGTGCCAGCAGCCCAACCGGGACAGGGGGCGCGCAGTATTTT. The chain has TRBV11-3 and TRBJ2-3, with 12 bases lining up with TRBD1. This CDR3 is 14 amino acids long. The trim removed 5 bases at V and 10 bases at J, leaving 7 bases unmatched. CDR1 is SGHNT, CDR2 YENEEA, per germline.

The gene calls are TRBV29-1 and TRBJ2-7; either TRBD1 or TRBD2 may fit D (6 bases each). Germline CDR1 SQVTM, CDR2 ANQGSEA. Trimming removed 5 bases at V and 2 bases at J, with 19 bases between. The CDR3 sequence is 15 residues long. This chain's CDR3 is CSVFGERGQTYEQYF. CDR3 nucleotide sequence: TGCAGCGTTTTTGGCGAACGGGGGCAAACCTACGAGCAGTACTTC.

In nucleotides, the CDR3 is TGCAGTGCTAGAGAAGGGCTGGGGAACACTGAAGCTTTCTTT. This codes for CSAREGLGNTEAFF. The V and J genes are TRBV20-1 and TRBJ1-1; no firm D call. Germline CDR1 DFQATT, CDR2 SNEGSKA (reference sequence). The CDR3 has 14 residues. V lost 0 bases and J 1 base, leaving 9 bases between the germline ends.

The CDR3 region has the DNA TGTGCCAGCAGCCCCCGCCAGATAATTAACACTGAAGCTTTCTTT. Its translation: CASSPRQIINTEAFF. V gene TRBV7-9 combines with J gene TRBJ1-1; no definite D call. V shed 5 bases and J shed 2 bases, with 15 bases lying between them. Germline assignment: CDR1 SEHNR and CDR2 FQNEAQ (reference sequence). The length of the CDR3 is 15 residues.

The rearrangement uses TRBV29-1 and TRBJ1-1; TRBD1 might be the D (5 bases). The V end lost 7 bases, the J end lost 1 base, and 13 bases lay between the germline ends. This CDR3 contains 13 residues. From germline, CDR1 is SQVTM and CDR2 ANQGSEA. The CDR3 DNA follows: TGCAGCGGACTCGACAGAGCGAACACTGAAGCTTTCTTT. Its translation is CSGLDRANTEAFF.

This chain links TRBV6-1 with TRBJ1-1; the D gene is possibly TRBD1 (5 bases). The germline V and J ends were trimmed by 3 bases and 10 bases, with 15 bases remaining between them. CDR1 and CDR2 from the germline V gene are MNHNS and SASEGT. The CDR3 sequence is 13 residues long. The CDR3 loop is CASSERQGSGAFF. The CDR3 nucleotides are TGTGCCAGCAGTGAGAGGCAGGGTTCTGGAGCTTTCTTT.

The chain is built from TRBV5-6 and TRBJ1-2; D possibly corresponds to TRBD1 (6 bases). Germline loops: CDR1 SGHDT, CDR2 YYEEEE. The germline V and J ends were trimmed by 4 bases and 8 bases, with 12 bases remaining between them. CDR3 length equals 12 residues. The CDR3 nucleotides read TGTGCCAGCAGCACGGACAGAATCGGCTACACCTTC. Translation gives CASSTDRIGYTF. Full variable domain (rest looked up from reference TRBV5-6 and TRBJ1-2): DAGVTQSPTHLIKTRGQQVTLRCSPKSGHDTVSWYQQALGQGPQFIFQYYEEEERQRGNFPDRFSGHQFPNYSSELNVNALLLGDSALYLCASSTDRIGYTFGSGTRLTVV.

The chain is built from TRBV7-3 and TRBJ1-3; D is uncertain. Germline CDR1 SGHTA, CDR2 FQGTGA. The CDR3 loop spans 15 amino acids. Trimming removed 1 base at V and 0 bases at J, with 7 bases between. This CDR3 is CASSLNSYSGNTIYF. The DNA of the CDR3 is TGTGCCAGCAGCTTAAACAGCTACTCTGGAAACACCATATATTTT.

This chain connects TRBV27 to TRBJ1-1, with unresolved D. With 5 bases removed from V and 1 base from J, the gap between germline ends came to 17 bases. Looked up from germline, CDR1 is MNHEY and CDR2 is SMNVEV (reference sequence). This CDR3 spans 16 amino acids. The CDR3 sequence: CASSPYRVAENTEAFF. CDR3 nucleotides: TGTGCCAGCAGTCCCTACCGGGTAGCGGAGAACACTGAAGCTTTCTTT.

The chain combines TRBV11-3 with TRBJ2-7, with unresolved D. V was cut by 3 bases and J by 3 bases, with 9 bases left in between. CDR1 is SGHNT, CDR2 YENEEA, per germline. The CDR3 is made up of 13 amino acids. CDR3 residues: CASSFGLGYEQYF. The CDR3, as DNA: TGTGCCAGCAGCTTCGGCCTAGGCTACGAGCAGTACTTC.

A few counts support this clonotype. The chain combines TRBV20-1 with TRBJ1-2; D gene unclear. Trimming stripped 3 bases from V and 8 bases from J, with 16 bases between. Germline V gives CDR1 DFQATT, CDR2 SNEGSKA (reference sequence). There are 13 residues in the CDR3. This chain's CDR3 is CSASGQLLFGYTF. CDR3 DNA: TGCAGTGCTAGCGGTCAGCTCCTTTTCGGCTACACCTTC.

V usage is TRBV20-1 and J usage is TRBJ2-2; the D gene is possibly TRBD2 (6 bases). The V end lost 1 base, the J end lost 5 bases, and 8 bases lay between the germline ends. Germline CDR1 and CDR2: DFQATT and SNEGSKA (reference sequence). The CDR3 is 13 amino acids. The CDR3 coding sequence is TGCAGTGCTAGAGGGGCGGGGACCGGGGAGCTGTTTTTT. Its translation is CSARGAGTGELFF.

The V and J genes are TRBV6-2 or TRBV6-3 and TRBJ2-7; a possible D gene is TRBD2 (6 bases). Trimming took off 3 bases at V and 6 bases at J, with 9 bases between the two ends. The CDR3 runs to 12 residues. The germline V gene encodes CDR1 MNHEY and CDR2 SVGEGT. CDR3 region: CASSYQEGEQYF. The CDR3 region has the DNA TGTGCCAGCAGTTATCAGGAGGGCGAGCAGTACTTC.

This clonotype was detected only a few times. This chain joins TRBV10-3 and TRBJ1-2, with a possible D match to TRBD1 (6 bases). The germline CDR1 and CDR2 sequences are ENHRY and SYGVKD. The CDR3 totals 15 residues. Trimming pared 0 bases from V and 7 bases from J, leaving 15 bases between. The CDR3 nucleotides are TGTGCCATCAGTGAGTCGGGGGGGCGCGGAGGTGGCTACACCTTC. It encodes CAISESGGRGGGYTF.

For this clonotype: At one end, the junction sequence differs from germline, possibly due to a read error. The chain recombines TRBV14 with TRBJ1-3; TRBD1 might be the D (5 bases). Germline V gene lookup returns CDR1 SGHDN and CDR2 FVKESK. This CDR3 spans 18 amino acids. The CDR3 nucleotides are TGTACCAGCAGCCACCGTCAGACAGCCTACTACTCTGGAAACACCATATATTTT. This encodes CTSSHRQTAYYSGNTIYF.

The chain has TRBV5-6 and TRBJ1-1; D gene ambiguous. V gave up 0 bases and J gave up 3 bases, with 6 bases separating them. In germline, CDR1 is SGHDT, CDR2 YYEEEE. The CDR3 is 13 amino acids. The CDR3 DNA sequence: TGTGCCAGCAGCTTGGACGGCTACACTGAAGCTTTCTTT. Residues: CASSLDGYTEAFF.

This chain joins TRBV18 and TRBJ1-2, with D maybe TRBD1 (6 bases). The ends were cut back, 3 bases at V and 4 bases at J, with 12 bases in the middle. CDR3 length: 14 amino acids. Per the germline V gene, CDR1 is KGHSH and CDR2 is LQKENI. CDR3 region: CASSPSGGGYGYTF. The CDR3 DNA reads TGTGCCAGCTCACCCTCAGGAGGGGGCTATGGCTACACCTTC. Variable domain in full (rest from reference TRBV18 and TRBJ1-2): NAGVMQNPRHLVRRRGQEARLRCSPMKGHSHVYWYRQLPEEGLKFMVYLQKENIIDESGMPKERFSAEFPKEGPSILRIQQVVRGDSAAYFCASSPSGGGYGYTFGSGTRLTVV.

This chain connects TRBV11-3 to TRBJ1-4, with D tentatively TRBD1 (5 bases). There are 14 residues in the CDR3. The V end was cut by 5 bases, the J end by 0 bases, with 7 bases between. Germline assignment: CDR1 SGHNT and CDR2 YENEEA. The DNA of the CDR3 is TGTGCCAGCAGCCAGGGTTCAACTAATGAAAAACTGTTTTTT. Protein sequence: CASSQGSTNEKLFF.

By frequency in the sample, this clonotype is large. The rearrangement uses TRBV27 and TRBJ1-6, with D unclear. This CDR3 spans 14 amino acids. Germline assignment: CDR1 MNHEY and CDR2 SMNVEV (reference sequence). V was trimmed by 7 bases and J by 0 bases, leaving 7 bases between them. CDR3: CASKFSSYNSPLHF. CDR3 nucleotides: TGTGCCAGCAAGTTTAGCTCCTATAATTCACCCCTCCACTTT.

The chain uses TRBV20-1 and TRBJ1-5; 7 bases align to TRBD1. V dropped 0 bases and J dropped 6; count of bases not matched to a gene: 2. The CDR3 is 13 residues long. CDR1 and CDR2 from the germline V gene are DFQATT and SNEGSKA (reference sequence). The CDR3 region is CSAREGGGQPQHF. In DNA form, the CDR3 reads TGCAGTGCTAGAGAAGGGGGCGGTCAGCCCCAGCATTTT.

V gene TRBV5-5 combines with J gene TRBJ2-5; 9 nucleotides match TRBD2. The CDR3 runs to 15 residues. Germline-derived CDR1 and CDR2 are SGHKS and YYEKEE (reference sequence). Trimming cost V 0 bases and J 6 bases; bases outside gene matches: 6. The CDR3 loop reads CASSLVGGRGKTQYF. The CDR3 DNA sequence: TGTGCCAGCAGCTTGGTTGGCGGGAGGGGGAAGACCCAGTACTTC.

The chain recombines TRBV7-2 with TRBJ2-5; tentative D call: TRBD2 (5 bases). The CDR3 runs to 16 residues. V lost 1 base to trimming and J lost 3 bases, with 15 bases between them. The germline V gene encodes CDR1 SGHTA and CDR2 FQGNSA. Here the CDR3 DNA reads TGTGCCAGCAGCTTAGGGGCCCAGCGGCTCAAAGAGACCCAGTACTTC. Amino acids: CASSLGAQRLKETQYF. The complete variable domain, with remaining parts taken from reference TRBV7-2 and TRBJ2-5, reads GAGVSQSPSNKVTEKGKDVELRCDPISGHTALYWYRQSLGQGLEFLIYFQGNSAPDKSGLPSDRFSAERTGGSVSTLTIQRTQQEDSAVYLCASSLGAQRLKETQYFGPGTRLLVL.